One and the same sample provided the 20 T cell receptor beta chains below, sequenced in a study of cytomegalovirus exposure and HLA in healthy donors. Amplification used 60 Vbeta primers and 13 Jbeta primers. Some clones are missing from TCRdb's copy, which holds only in-frame ones; the method was immunoSEQ multiplex PCR. The sample gives about 210,000 clones, 65% to 90% of which show up once; approximately 0.31% is in the top ten. Sequenced material: PBMCs. The receptors come from a woman aged 25 to 39 in good health and CMV-seronegative.

This clone was detected only a few times. The rearrangement joins TRBV5-1 to TRBJ1-2; no clear D gene. Germline assignment: CDR1 SGHRS and CDR2 YFSETQ. Deletions cut 0 bases from V and 8 bases from J, with 11 bases between. The CDR3 is made up of 13 amino acids. CDR3 in amino acids: CASSLGDIQGYTF. The CDR3 coding sequence is TGCGCCAGCAGCTTGGGTGACATACAGGGCTACACCTTC. The whole variable domain, remainder taken from reference TRBV5-1 and TRBJ1-2, is KAGVTQTPRYLIKTRGQQVTLSCSPISGHRSVSWYQQTPGQGLQFLFEYFSETQRNKGNFPGRFSGRQFSNSRSEMNVSTLELGDSALYLCASSLGDIQGYTFGSGTRLTVV.

The genes are TRBV27 and TRBJ2-2; unclear D gene. Germline-derived CDR1 and CDR2 are MNHEY and SMNVEV (reference sequence). The CDR3 is 16 residues long. Trimming took 5 bases from V and 4 from J, leaving 17 bases between them. The CDR3, as DNA: TGTGCCAGCAGTGCCTACCGAAGAACCCGCACCGGGGAGCTGTTTTTT. This translates into CASSAYRRTRTGELFF.

The J gene is TRBJ1-2, the V gene TRBV5-4, with D uncertain. CDR3 length equals 14 residues. Trimming stripped 0 bases from V and 4 bases from J, with 10 bases between. Germline values: CDR1 SGHNT, CDR2 YYREEE (reference sequence). The CDR3 sequence: CASSLGATAYGYTF. The DNA of the CDR3 is TGTGCCAGCAGCTTGGGGGCGACGGCCTATGGCTACACCTTC.

This rearrangement joins TRBV28 to TRBJ2-2; no clear D. The V end was cut by 8 bases, the J end by 4 bases, with 11 bases between. This CDR3 contains 13 residues. The germline V gene has CDR1 MDHEN and CDR2 SYDVKM. The CDR3 region is CASGPFSTGELFF. The CDR3 DNA sequence: TGTGCCAGCGGCCCCTTTTCCACCGGGGAGCTGTTTTTT.

The chain is built from TRBV5-5 and TRBJ2-2; D is ambiguous. Trimming cost V 4 bases and J 0 bases, with 16 bases left between them. The CDR3 totals 17 residues. Germline assignment: CDR1 SGHKS and CDR2 YYEKEE (reference sequence). The DNA for the CDR3 is TGTGCCAGCAGCCTAAAGACAACTCCTTCGAACACCGGGGAGCTGTTTTTT. Amino acids: CASSLKTTPSNTGELFF.

Written as DNA, the CDR3 is TGCGCCAGCAGCCCAGTTACTCCCGGGGTTTACGAGCAGTACTTC. Protein sequence: CASSPVTPGVYEQYF. The chain recombines TRBV4-1 with TRBJ2-7; D is possibly TRBD2 (5 bases). The V gene's germline CDR1 is MGHRA and CDR2 YSYEKL. The CDR3 spans 15 residues. The germline V and J ends were trimmed by 4 bases and 4 bases, with 17 bases remaining between them.

The V call is TRBV9, the J call TRBJ1-2, with D tentatively TRBD1 (6 bases). The CDR3 totals 14 residues. Germline CDR1 reads SGDLS; CDR2 reads YYNGEE. V lost 4 bases to trimming and J lost 0 bases, with 10 bases between them. CDR3 sequence: CASSKTGSNYGYTF. CDR3 in DNA: TGTGCCAGCAGCAAGACAGGTTCTAACTATGGCTACACCTTC.

The rearrangement uses TRBV5-6 and TRBJ2-1, with D maybe TRBD2 (5 bases). V lost 2 bases, J lost 7 bases, and 19 bases lay in between. The germline gives CDR1 SGHDT, CDR2 YYEEEE. The CDR3 sequence is 16 residues long. This CDR3 reads CASSFLTGYLENEQFF. CDR3 DNA: TGTGCCAGCAGCTTTCTTACGGGATACCTGGAGAATGAGCAGTTCTTC.

Comment on this clone: Different DNA sequences within this sample yield the same CDR3. V is TRBV28 and J is TRBJ2-7; tentatively, D is TRBD1 (6 bases). In germline, CDR1 is MDHEN, CDR2 SYDVKM. V was cut by 2 bases and J by 4 bases, with 6 bases left in between. CDR3 size: 12 residues. The CDR3 loop is CASSLQGYEQYF. The DNA of the CDR3 is TGTGCCAGCAGTTTACAGGGGTACGAGCAGTACTTC.

The V gene is TRBV6-5, the J gene TRBJ2-7; TRBD2 is a possible D gene (7 bases). The CDR3 runs 13 residues. Trimming removed 11 bases from V and 5 bases from J, with 19 bases in between. CDR1 is MNHEY and CDR2 is SVGAGI in the germline V gene. The CDR3 DNA follows: TGTGCCGGGGGGGCGACAGAAAGACACGAGCAGTACTTC. Encoded protein: CAGGATERHEQYF.

V is TRBV29-1 and J is TRBJ2-2; TRBD1 matches 7 bases. From germline, CDR1 is SQVTM and CDR2 ANQGSEA. Losses at the gene ends were 7 bases for V and 0 bases for J; bases not matched to a gene: 5. The CDR3 totals 14 residues. CDR3 bases: TGCAGCGCTGGGACAGTCGCGAACACCGGGGAGCTGTTTTTT. This encodes CSAGTVANTGELFF.

The gene calls are TRBV28 and TRBJ2-5; 8 bases line up with TRBD1. J gave up 1 base and V 6 bases, and 7 bases lay outside the gene matches. This CDR3 comprises 15 residues. Germline V CDR1 and CDR2: MDHEN, SYDVKM. The CDR3 region is CASRSGQALQETQYF. The CDR3 DNA sequence: TGTGCCAGCAGATCGGGACAGGCGCTCCAAGAGACCCAGTACTTC.

This rearrangement joins TRBV6-1 to TRBJ1-5; tentatively, D is TRBD1 (6 bases). This CDR3 has 12 residues. Between the trimmed V and J ends, which lost 6 bases and 6 bases, there was a span of 9 bases. CDR1 MNHNS and CDR2 SASEGT come from the germline V gene. Here the CDR3 DNA reads TGTGCCAGCAGGCTACAGGGTCAGCCCCAGCATTTT. Its protein product is CASRLQGQPQHF.

This clone was detected once. This chain uses TRBV10-3 with TRBJ2-2, with 7 bases fitting TRBD2. Germline loops: CDR1 ENHRY, CDR2 SYGVKD. This CDR3 has 16 amino acids. V trimming: 0 bases; J trimming: 1 base; junction bases outside the gene matches: 2. The CDR3 here is CAISESERENTGELFF. In DNA, the CDR3 is TGTGCCATCAGTGAGTCAGAGCGGGAGAACACCGGGGAGCTGTTTTTT.

The J gene is TRBJ2-7, the V gene TRBV28; perhaps TRBD1 as D (6 bases). V lost 6 bases and J 2 bases, leaving 14 bases between the germline ends. The CDR3 runs to 14 residues. Germline CDR1 is MDHEN and CDR2 is SYDVKM. For the CDR3, the DNA is TGTGCCAGCAGCCCAGAAGGACAGCCCTACGAGCAGTACTTC. Its protein product is CASSPEGQPYEQYF.

This clone has just one count. The J gene is TRBJ2-3, the V gene TRBV6-1, with 9 bases matching TRBD1. Trimming at V came to 3 bases and at J to 7 bases, leaving 11 bases not matched to a gene. The V gene's germline CDR1 is MNHNS and CDR2 SASEGT. The CDR3 is 16 residues long. The CDR3 is CASSESRGTGLHTQYF. Here the CDR3 DNA reads TGTGCCAGCAGTGAGTCCCGTGGGACAGGGCTTCATACGCAGTATTTT.

J is TRBJ1-1 and V is TRBV2, with 8 bases that match TRBD1. Unmatched junction bases numbered 4, after V lost 6 bases and J lost 1 base. This CDR3 is 14 amino acids long. In germline, CDR1 is SNHLY, CDR2 FYNNEI. Here the CDR3 DNA reads TGTGCCAGCAGGGCCGACAGGGGGAACACTGAAGCTTTCTTT. Translated: CASRADRGNTEAFF. Variable domain in full (rest from reference TRBV2 and TRBJ1-1): EPEVTQTPSHQVTQMGQEVILRCVPISNHLYFYWYRQILGQKVEFLVSFYNNEISEKSEIFDDQFSVERPDGSNFTLKIRSTKLEDSAMYFCASRADRGNTEAFFGQGTRLTVV.

V is TRBV7-9 and J is TRBJ1-1; no clear D. Germline V CDR1 and CDR2: SEHNR, FQNEAQ (reference sequence). Trimming removed 2 bases at V and 3 bases at J, with 13 bases between. The CDR3 runs to 15 residues. The CDR3 DNA is TGTGCCAGCAGCTTATGGGAGGGTACGGACACTGAAGCTTTCTTT. The encoded protein is CASSLWEGTDTEAFF.

The chain couples TRBV28 to TRBJ1-1; perhaps TRBD1 as D (6 bases). Germline CDR1 is MDHEN and CDR2 is SYDVKM. V was shortened by 6 bases and J by 4 bases, with 12 bases between the two germline ends. The CDR3 runs to 13 residues. This CDR3 reads CASRQGLRTEAFF. The CDR3 nucleotides read TGTGCCAGCAGACAGGGTCTGCGCACTGAAGCTTTCTTT. The whole variable domain, remainder taken from reference TRBV28 and TRBJ1-1, is DVKVTQSSRYLVKRTGEKVFLECVQDMDHENMFWYRQDPGLGLRLIYFSYDVKMKEKGDIPEGYSVSREKKERFSLILESASTNQTSMYLCASRQGLRTEAFFGQGTRLTVV.

V is TRBV6-1 and J is TRBJ2-1, with TRBD1 identical over 11 bases. Germline values: CDR1 MNHNS, CDR2 SASEGT. With V trimmed by 6 bases and J by 3 bases, 4 bases remained unmatched. The length of the CDR3 is 15 residues. DNA of the CDR3: TGTGCCAGCAGCGAGGACAGGGGGCTCTACAATGAGCAGTTCTTC. This encodes CASSEDRGLYNEQFF.